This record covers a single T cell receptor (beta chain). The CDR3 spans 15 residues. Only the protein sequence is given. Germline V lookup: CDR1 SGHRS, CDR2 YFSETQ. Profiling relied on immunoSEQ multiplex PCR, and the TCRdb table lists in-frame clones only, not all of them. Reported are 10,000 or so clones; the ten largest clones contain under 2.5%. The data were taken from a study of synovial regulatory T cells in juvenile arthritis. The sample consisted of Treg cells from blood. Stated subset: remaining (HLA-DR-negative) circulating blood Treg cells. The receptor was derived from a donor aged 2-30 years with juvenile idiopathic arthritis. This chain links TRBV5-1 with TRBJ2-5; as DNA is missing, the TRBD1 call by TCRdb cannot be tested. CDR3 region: CASSLGQGAGETQYF. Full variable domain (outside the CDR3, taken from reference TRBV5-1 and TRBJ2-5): KAGVTQTPRYLIKTRGQQVTLSCSPISGHRSVSWYQQTPGQGLQFLFEYFSETQRNKGNFPGRFSGRQFSNSRSEMNVSTLELGDSALYLCASSLGQGAGETQYFGPGTRLLVL.